This T cell receptor beta chain stems from a study of brain T cells in children with intractable seizures. Sequencing was limited to surgery cases with top T cell transcript signatures in brain tissue. The CDR3 extends over 16 amino acids. V dropped 4 bases and J dropped 0; count of bases not matched to a gene: 6. Germline values: CDR1 SGHNT, CDR2 YYREEE (reference sequence). Produced via immunoSEQ multiplex PCR; TCRdb's table is partial and in-frame only. Here the sample spans fewer than 85,000 clones, about 93% being singletons. The source of this sequence is a boy younger than two with tuberous sclerosis and intractable seizures. This chain links TRBV5-4 with TRBJ2-7, with 11 bases aligning to TRBD2. The sample in question was peripheral blood, obtained at surgery. The CDR3 bases are TGTGCCAGCAGCACCGGGACTAGCGGAGTCTCCTACGAGCAGTACTTC. The encoded protein is CASSTGTSGVSYEQYF.